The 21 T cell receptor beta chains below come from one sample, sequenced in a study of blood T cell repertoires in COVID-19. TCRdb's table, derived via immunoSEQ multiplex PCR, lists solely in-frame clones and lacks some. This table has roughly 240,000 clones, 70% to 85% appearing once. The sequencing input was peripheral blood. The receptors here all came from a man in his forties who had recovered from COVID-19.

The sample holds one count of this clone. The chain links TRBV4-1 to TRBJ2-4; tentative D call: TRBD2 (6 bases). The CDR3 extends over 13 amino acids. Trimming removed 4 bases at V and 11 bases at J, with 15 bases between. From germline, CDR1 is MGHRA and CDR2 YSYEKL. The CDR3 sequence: CASSPGTPLVQYF. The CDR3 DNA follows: TGCGCCAGCAGCCCCGGGACTCCCCTGGTTCAGTACTTC.

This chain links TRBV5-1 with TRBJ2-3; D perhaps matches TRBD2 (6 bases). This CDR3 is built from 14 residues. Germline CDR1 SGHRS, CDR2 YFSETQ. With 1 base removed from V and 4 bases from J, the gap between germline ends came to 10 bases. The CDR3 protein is CASSLRLVSDTQYF. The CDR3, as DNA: TGCGCCAGCAGCTTGAGACTAGTTTCAGATACGCAGTATTTT.

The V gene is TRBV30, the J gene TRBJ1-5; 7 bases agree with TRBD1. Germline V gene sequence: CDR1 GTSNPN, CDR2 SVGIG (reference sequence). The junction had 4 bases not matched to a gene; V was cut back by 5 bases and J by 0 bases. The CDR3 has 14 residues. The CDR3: CAWQGQYSNQPQHF. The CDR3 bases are TGTGCCTGGCAGGGACAGTATAGCAATCAGCCCCAGCATTTT.

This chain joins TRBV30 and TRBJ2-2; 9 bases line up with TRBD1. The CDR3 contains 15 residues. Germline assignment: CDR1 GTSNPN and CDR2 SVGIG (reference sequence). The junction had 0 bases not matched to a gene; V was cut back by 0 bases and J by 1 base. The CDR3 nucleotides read TGTGCCTGGAGTGTGGGACAGGGGAACACCGGGGAGCTGTTTTTT. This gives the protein CAWSVGQGNTGELFF.

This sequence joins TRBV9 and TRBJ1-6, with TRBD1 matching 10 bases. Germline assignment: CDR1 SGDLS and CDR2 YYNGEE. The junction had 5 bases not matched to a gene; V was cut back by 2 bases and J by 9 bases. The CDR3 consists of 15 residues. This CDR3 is CASSVTGTGASPLHF. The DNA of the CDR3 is TGTGCCAGCAGCGTGACCGGGACAGGGGCTTCACCCCTCCACTTT.

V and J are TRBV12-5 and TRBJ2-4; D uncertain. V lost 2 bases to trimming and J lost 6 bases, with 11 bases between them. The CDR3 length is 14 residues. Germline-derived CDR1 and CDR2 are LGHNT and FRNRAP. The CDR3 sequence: CASGLSPTVNIQYF. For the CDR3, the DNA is TGTGCTAGTGGTTTGTCTCCCACGGTAAACATTCAGTACTTC.

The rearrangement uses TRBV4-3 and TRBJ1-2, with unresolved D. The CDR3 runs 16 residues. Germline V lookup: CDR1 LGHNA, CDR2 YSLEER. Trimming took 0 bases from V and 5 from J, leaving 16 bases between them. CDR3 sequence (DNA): TGCGCCAGCAGCCAAGATTACGGGGTTCGGTCATATGGCTACACCTTC. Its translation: CASSQDYGVRSYGYTF.

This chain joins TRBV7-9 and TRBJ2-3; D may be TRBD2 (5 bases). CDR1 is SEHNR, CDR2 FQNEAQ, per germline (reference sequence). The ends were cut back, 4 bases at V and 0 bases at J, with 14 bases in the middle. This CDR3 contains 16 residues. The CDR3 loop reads CASSSGAASSTDTQYF. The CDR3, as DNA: TGTGCCAGCAGCTCAGGAGCGGCGTCTAGCACAGATACGCAGTATTTT.

The CDR3 sequence: CASDAALRNTEAFF. The DNA of the CDR3 is TGTGCCAGCGATGCCGCGTTAAGAAACACTGAAGCTTTCTTT. The chain uses TRBV2 and TRBJ1-1; D uncertain. The V end lost 8 bases, the J end lost 2 bases, and 15 bases lay between the germline ends. The germline V gene encodes CDR1 SNHLY and CDR2 FYNNEI. The CDR3 has 14 residues.

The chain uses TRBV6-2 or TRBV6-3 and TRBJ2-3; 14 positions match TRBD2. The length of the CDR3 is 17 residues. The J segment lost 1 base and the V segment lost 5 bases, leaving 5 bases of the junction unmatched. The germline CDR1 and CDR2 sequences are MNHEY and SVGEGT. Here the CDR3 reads CASSTRLAGGRTDTQYF. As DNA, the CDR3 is TGTGCCAGCAGTACCCGACTAGCGGGGGGGCGCACAGATACGCAGTATTTT.

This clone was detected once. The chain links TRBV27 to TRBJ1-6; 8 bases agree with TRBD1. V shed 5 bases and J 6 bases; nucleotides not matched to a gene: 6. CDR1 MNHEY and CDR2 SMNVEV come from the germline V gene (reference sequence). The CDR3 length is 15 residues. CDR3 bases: TGTGCCAGCAGTCCGGACAGGGCGGGTAATTCACCCCTCCACTTT. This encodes CASSPDRAGNSPLHF.

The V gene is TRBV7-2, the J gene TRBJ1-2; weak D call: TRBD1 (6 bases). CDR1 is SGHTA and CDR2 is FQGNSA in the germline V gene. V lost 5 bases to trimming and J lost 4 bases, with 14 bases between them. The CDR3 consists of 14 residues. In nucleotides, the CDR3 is TGTGCCAGCAGCCGCGGGGGGGGGCCCTATGGCTACACCTTC. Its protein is CASSRGGGPYGYTF.

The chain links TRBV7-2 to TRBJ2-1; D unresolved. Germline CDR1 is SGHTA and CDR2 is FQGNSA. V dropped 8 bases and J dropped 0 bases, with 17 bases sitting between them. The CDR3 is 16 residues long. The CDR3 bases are TGTGCCAGCTGCGTGGATAGCCGAAGCTCCTACAATGAGCAGTTCTTC. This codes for CASCVDSRSSYNEQFF.

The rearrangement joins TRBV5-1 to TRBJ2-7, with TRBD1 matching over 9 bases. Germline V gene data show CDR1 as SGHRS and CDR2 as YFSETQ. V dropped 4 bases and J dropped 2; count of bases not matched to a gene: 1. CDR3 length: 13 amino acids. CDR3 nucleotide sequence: TGCGCCAGCAGCCGGGACAGGGCCTACGAGCAGTACTTC. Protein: CASSRDRAYEQYF.

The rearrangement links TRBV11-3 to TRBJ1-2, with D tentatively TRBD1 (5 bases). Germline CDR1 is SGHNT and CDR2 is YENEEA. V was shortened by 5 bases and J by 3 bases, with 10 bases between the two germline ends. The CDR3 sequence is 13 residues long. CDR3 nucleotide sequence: TGTGCCAGCAGCGAAGGGGTCCACTATGGCTACACCTTC. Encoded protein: CASSEGVHYGYTF.

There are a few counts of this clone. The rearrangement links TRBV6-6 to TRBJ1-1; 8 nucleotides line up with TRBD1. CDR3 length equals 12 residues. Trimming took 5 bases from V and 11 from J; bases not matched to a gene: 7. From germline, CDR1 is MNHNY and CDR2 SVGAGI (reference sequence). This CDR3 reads CASSDRGAGAFF. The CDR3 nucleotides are TGTGCCAGCAGTGACAGGGGAGCCGGGGCTTTCTTT.

CDR3 nucleotides: TGTGCCAGCAGTCCCGGGACTAGCGCCTACGAGCAGTACTTC. This codes for CASSPGTSAYEQYF. The rearrangement uses TRBV6-5 and TRBJ2-7; 10 nucleotides agree with TRBD2. Germline V CDR1 and CDR2: MNHEY, SVGAGI. This CDR3 comprises 14 residues. Germline trimming cut 5 bases from V and 2 bases from J; bases unmatched to any gene: 3.

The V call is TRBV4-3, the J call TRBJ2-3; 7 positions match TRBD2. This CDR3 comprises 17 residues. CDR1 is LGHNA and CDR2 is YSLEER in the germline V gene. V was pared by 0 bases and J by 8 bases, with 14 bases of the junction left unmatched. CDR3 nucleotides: TGCGCCAGCAGCCAAGATCGGACTAGAACTTTTAGCGGTACGCAGTATTTT. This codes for CASSQDRTRTFSGTQYF.

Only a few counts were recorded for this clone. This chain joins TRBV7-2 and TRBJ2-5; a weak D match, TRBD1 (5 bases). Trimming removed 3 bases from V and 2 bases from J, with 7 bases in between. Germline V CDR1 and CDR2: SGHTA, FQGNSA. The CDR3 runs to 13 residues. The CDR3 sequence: CASSFRDQETQYF. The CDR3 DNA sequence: TGTGCCAGCAGCTTCAGGGATCAAGAGACCCAGTACTTC.

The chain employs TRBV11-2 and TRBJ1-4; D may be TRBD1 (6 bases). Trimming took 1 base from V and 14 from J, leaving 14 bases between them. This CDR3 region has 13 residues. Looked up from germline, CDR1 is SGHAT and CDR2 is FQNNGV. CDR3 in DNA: TGTGCCAGCAGCTTAGGACGTGGGGGCGTGCTGTTTTTT. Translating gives CASSLGRGGVLFF.

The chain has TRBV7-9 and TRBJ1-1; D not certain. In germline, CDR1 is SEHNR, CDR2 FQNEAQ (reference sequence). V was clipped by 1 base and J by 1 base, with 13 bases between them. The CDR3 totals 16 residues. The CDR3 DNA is TGTGCCAGCAGCTTAGGTGCCCTAACCCCGAACACTGAAGCTTTCTTT. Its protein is CASSLGALTPNTEAFF.